This T cell receptor beta chain derives from a study of blood T cell repertoires in COVID-19. As originally analysed: For nucleated cells, counts were estimated from reference gene primer amplification. This table comes from immunoSEQ multiplex PCR, and its TCRdb copy is limited to in-frame clones, with some not included. V, J and clone size reflect that table, while D and trimming were determined from the DNA. The data show 95,000 to 130,000 clones, around nine tenths seen once. V shed 1 base, J shed 11 bases, and the junction held 4 bases outside the gene matches. The CDR3 runs to 13 residues. The germline V gene has CDR1 MRHNA and CDR2 SNTAGT.

The chain recombines TRBV6-4 with TRBJ1-1; 10 bases are a match to TRBD1. Sequenced material: peripheral blood. The sequence derives from a human donor with active COVID-19. The donor label of this sample is uncertain. The CDR3 is CASSDYGTGVAFF. In nucleotides, the CDR3 is TGTGCCAGCAGTGACTACGGGACAGGGGTGGCTTTCTTT.